The T cell receptor (beta chain) under discussion was sequenced for a study of cytomegalovirus exposure and HLA in healthy donors. The study, taken as a whole, reports: In vitro, a few CMV-associated chains proved specific for CMV antigens.

Germline trimming cut 4 bases from V and 4 bases from J; bases unmatched to any gene: 6. The germline V gene has CDR1 SGDLS and CDR2 YYNGEE. The CDR3 spans 15 residues. In this sample, this clone turned up once. As yet, its antigen is unknown. PCR amplification relied on 60 Vbeta primers (plus 13 Jbeta primers). Here immunoSEQ multiplex PCR was the method, and the copy in TCRdb shows in-frame clones only, minus some. The sample comprises roughly 71,000 clones, 55% to 65% of which are singletons, and roughly 3.1% rests with the top ten. The clonotype was recovered from a man aged 30-40 years in good health and CMV-seronegative. V and J are TRBV9 and TRBJ2-3; TRBD1 agrees at 10 bases. What was sequenced was PBMCs. CDR3 amino acids: CASSLGQGLADTQYF. CDR3 sequence (DNA): TGTGCCAGCAGCCTGGGACAGGGGTTAGCAGATACGCAGTATTTT. Drawing the rest from reference TRBV9 and TRBJ2-3, the complete variable domain is DSGVTQTPKHLITATGQRVTLRCSPRSGDLSVYWYQQSLDQGLQFLIQYYNGEERAKGNILERFSAQQFPDLHSELNLSSLELGDSALYFCASSLGQGLADTQYFGPGTRLTVL.